This T cell receptor beta chain stems from a study of blood T cell repertoires in COVID-19. Overall study: PBMCs, B-cell-depleted T cells, or T cells were the source of the cDNA or gDNA that made up the material.

Authors' processing steps: Estimation of nucleated cell counts relied on the amplification of reference gene primers. Sequencing was performed with immunoSEQ multiplex PCR; in TCRdb, only in-frame clones are kept and a portion is missing. V and J calls and clone size are copied from that table; D and trimming were computed from the DNA. Here the sample spans some 25,000 clones, over 90% being singletons. Sequencing was performed on peripheral blood. The receptor was isolated from a human donor in a cohort sampled during active COVID-19.

The chain's CDR3 is CASSLGQGAPTEAFF. CDR3 nucleotides: TGCGCCAGCAGCTTGGGACAGGGGGCTCCCACTGAAGCTTTCTTT. The J gene is TRBJ1-1, the V gene TRBV5-1, with 10 bases lining up with TRBD1. V shed 0 bases and J 4 bases; nucleotides not matched to a gene: 3. The CDR3 length is 15 residues. From germline, CDR1 is SGHRS and CDR2 YFSETQ.